What follows are 31 T cell receptor beta chains derived from one specimen sequenced in a study of blood T cell repertoires in COVID-19 (dated by TCRdb to about 2020). The receptor library was made with the immunoSEQ multiplex PCR assay. Sourced from immuneACCESS, this table was stored by TCRdb with only in-frame sequences that have V and J called. A share of the clones is absent; for the studies checked, an unresolved V gene accounts for under half, and the remainder has no known explanation. The sample data list approximately 200,000 clones, and 80% to 90% of these were observed just once. About 3.3% of the sample is held by the ten biggest clonotypes. Material for sequencing was PBMCs or T cells enriched from blood (not recorded which). These receptors came from a woman aged 18-35 years in a cohort exposed to, infected with or recovered from COVID-19 (not recorded which).

CDR3 loop: CASSPGGGETQYF. In DNA form, the CDR3 reads TGTGCCAGCAGCCCCGGCGGGGGAGAGACCCAGTACTTC. J is TRBJ2-5 and V is TRBV11-2; 7 positions match TRBD2. Unmatched junction bases numbered 4, after V lost 5 bases and J lost 4 bases. Germline CDR1 reads SGHAT; CDR2 reads FQNNGV. The length of the CDR3 is 13 residues.

The CDR3 bases are TGTGCCTACCTACAGAGGAACACTGAAGCTTTCTTT. This translates into CAYLQRNTEAFF. V usage is TRBV30 and J usage is TRBJ1-1; no definite D call. In germline, CDR1 is GTSNPN, CDR2 SVGIG (reference sequence). Trimming left V 7 bases short and J 1 base short, with 10 bases between. This CDR3 is 12 amino acids long.

The chain uses TRBV27 and TRBJ2-4, with 10 bases matching TRBD1. The CDR3 extends over 18 amino acids. After removal of 7 bases from V and 0 bases from J, the junction contained 12 bases not matched to a gene. CDR1 is MNHEY, CDR2 SMNVEV, per germline (reference sequence). DNA of the CDR3: TGTGCCAGCACTTACCGACAGGGGGCATCCTTAGCCAAAAACATTCAGTACTTC. Amino acids: CASTYRQGASLAKNIQYF.

The chain has TRBV7-3 and TRBJ1-5; 10 bases align to TRBD1. This CDR3 contains 15 residues. Germline CDR1 reads SGHTA; CDR2 reads FQGTGA. V trimming: 5 bases; J trimming: 5 bases; junction bases outside the gene matches: 6. The CDR3 DNA sequence: TGTGCCAGCAGCCCGAGCGGACAGGGGGATCAGCCCCAGCATTTT. This gives the protein CASSPSGQGDQPQHF.

The chain combines TRBV28 with TRBJ2-3; TRBD2 aligns across 7 bases. Germline V gene lookup returns CDR1 MDHEN and CDR2 SYDVKM. The CDR3 extends over 16 amino acids. Unmatched junction bases numbered 9, after V lost 3 bases and J lost 3 bases. The CDR3 nucleotides read TGTGCCAGCAGTTTGACCCTCGGGAGGAATACAGATACGCAGTATTTT. Protein product: CASSLTLGRNTDTQYF.

Only one count was recorded for this clone. The V gene is TRBV5-1, the J gene TRBJ2-3; weak D call: TRBD1 (6 bases). This CDR3 has 15 residues. Trimming removed 4 bases at V and 2 bases at J, with 14 bases between. Per the germline V gene, CDR1 is SGHRS and CDR2 is YFSETQ. CDR3 in DNA: TGCGCCAGCAGCGGGGGCCCCGACCACACAGATACGCAGTATTTT. It encodes CASSGGPDHTDTQYF.

The CDR3 protein is CASSERGGRGTEKLFF. CDR3 bases: TGTGCCAGCAGTGAAAGGGGTGGCAGGGGGACCGAAAAACTGTTTTTT. This chain links TRBV25-1 with TRBJ1-4, with 7 bases identical to TRBD1. The ends lost 2 bases at V and 8 bases at J; junction bases unmatched: 11. The CDR3 length is 16 residues. Germline V gene data show CDR1 as MGHDK and CDR2 as SYGVNS. Together with reference TRBV25-1 and TRBJ1-4, the CDR3 gives the full variable domain: EADIYQTPRYLVIGTGKKITLECSQTMGHDKMYWYQQDPGMELHLIHYSYGVNSTEKGDLSSESTVSRIRTEHFPLTLESARPSHTSQYLCASSERGGRGTEKLFFGSGTQLSVL.

The genes are TRBV9 and TRBJ2-5, with 7 positions matching TRBD2. V was clipped by 4 bases and J by 0 bases; unmatched bases: 6. CDR3 length: 15 residues. CDR1 is SGDLS, CDR2 YYNGEE, per germline. As DNA, the CDR3 is TGTGCCAGCAGCCCTACGCGGGGGAACCAAGAGACCCAGTACTTC. This encodes CASSPTRGNQETQYF.

CDR3 region: CASSDGREADTQYF. As DNA, the CDR3 is TGTGCCAGCAGTGATGGCAGGGAGGCGGATACGCAGTATTTT. The chain combines TRBV2 with TRBJ2-3; weak D call: TRBD2 (6 bases). Germline-derived CDR1 and CDR2 are SNHLY and FYNNEI. The CDR3 has 14 residues. Between the trimmed V and J ends, which lost 3 bases and 6 bases, there was a span of 13 bases. The variable domain in full, completed from reference TRBV2 and TRBJ2-3, reads EPEVTQTPSHQVTQMGQEVILRCVPISNHLYFYWYRQILGQKVEFLVSFYNNEISEKSEIFDDQFSVERPDGSNFTLKIRSTKLEDSAMYFCASSDGREADTQYFGPGTRLTVL.

The chain links TRBV2 to TRBJ2-7; the D is unclear. In germline, CDR1 is SNHLY, CDR2 FYNNEI. The CDR3 length is 14 residues. The germline V and J ends were trimmed by 0 bases and 2 bases, with 8 bases remaining between them. The CDR3 loop is CASSEALRAYEQYF. The CDR3 coding sequence is TGTGCCAGCAGTGAAGCGCTTCGGGCCTACGAGCAGTACTTC.

The chain has TRBV19 and TRBJ2-2; 7 nucleotides agree with TRBD2. Germline values: CDR1 LNHDA, CDR2 SQIVND (reference sequence). Trimming removed 11 bases from V and 0 bases from J; junction bases left unmatched: 6. The length of the CDR3 is 14 residues. The CDR3 sequence: CAGRTSANTGELFF. CDR3 DNA: TGTGCCGGGAGGACTAGTGCGAACACCGGGGAGCTGTTTTTT. Full variable domain (remainder filled in from reference TRBV19 and TRBJ2-2): DGGITQSPKYLFRKEGQNVTLSCEQNLNHDAMYWYRQDPGQGLRLIYYSQIVNDFQKGDIAEGYSVSREKKESFPLTVTSAQKNPTAFYLCAGRTSANTGELFFGEGSRLTVL.

The J gene is TRBJ1-2, the V gene TRBV13; 7 bases align to TRBD1. The germline V gene has CDR1 PRHDT and CDR2 FYEKMQ (reference sequence). The CDR3 is 13 residues long. V shed 3 bases, J shed 7 bases, and the junction held 5 bases outside the gene matches. The CDR3 here is CASSFRGGGGYTF. The CDR3 coding sequence is TGTGCCAGCAGCTTCCGAGGGGGCGGTGGCTACACCTTC.

The V and J genes are TRBV5-1 and TRBJ1-1; TRBD1 is a possible D gene (6 bases). Germline V gene sequence: CDR1 SGHRS, CDR2 YFSETQ. Trimming left V 4 bases short and J 1 base short, with 11 bases between. This CDR3 spans 14 amino acids. In DNA, the CDR3 is TGCGCCAGCAGCCTACCGGGACAGAACACTGAAGCTTTCTTT. Translating gives CASSLPGQNTEAFF.

The genes are TRBV5-6 and TRBJ2-7, with D perhaps TRBD1 (5 bases). The CDR3 sequence is 13 residues long. Germline CDR1 and CDR2: SGHDT and YYEEEE. Trimming pared 5 bases from V and 3 bases from J, leaving 12 bases between. The CDR3 sequence: CASRLQGFYEQYF. The CDR3 DNA follows: TGTGCCAGCAGACTTCAGGGTTTCTACGAGCAGTACTTC. The full variable domain, its missing parts supplied by reference TRBV5-6 and TRBJ2-7, is DAGVTQSPTHLIKTRGQQVTLRCSPKSGHDTVSWYQQALGQGPQFIFQYYEEEERQRGNFPDRFSGHQFPNYSSELNVNALLLGDSALYLCASRLQGFYEQYFGPGTRLTVT.

The chain joins TRBV6-5 to TRBJ2-6; D is perhaps TRBD1 (6 bases). Germline assignment: CDR1 MNHEY and CDR2 SVGAGI. The germline V and J ends were trimmed by 7 bases and 2 bases, with 12 bases remaining between them. This CDR3 has 15 amino acids. Here the CDR3 DNA reads TGTGCCAGCACGCAGGGGAATACTGGGGCCAACGTCCTGACTTTC. Translating gives CASTQGNTGANVLTF.

This clone was counted a single time. The V call is TRBV7-2, the J call TRBJ2-1; 11 bases are a match to TRBD2. Germline V gene lookup returns CDR1 SGHTA and CDR2 FQGNSA. CDR3 length: 15 residues. Germline trimming cut 5 bases from V and 8 bases from J; bases unmatched to any gene: 8. DNA for the CDR3: TGTGCCAGCAGCCTAACTAGCGGGAGTACCTATGAGCAGTTCTTC. The encoded protein is CASSLTSGSTYEQFF.

The table lists this clone with a count of one. The V gene is TRBV28, the J gene TRBJ1-2; 10 nucleotides agree with TRBD1. Trimming at V came to 5 bases and at J to 5 bases, leaving 11 bases not matched to a gene. Looked up from germline, CDR1 is MDHEN and CDR2 is SYDVKM. The CDR3 is made up of 16 amino acids. CDR3: CASSGFGQGVEYGYTF. CDR3 in DNA: TGTGCCAGCAGTGGTTTTGGACAGGGGGTCGAATATGGCTACACCTTC.

This chain's CDR3 is CASSPQGTGEKLFF. Written as DNA, the CDR3 is TGTGCCAGCAGTCCACAGGGGACGGGTGAAAAACTGTTTTTT. This chain uses TRBV2 with TRBJ1-4; TRBD1 matches 7 bases. The CDR3 contains 14 residues. After removal of 5 bases from V and 7 bases from J, the junction contained 7 bases not matched to a gene. Germline V gives CDR1 SNHLY, CDR2 FYNNEI.

This clone occurred once. J is TRBJ1-6 and V is TRBV4-1; 8 positions match TRBD1. Trimming cost V 4 bases and J 5 bases; bases outside gene matches: 10. CDR3 length: 17 amino acids. CDR1 is MGHRA and CDR2 is YSYEKL in the germline V gene. CDR3 region: CASSPSQGARNNSPLHF. CDR3 nucleotide sequence: TGCGCCAGCAGCCCAAGCCAGGGGGCGAGGAATAATTCACCCCTCCACTTT.

The V and J genes are TRBV28 and TRBJ2-2, with D possibly being TRBD1 (6 bases). Trimming took off 6 bases at V and 6 bases at J, with 17 bases between the two ends. CDR3 length: 15 residues. The germline gives CDR1 MDHEN, CDR2 SYDVKM. This chain's CDR3 is CASSLLGAKAGELFF. The CDR3 nucleotides are TGTGCCAGCAGCTTGCTGGGGGCCAAGGCCGGGGAGCTGTTTTTT.

The chain combines TRBV15 with TRBJ2-3; 8 nucleotides line up with TRBD2. J lost 6 bases, V lost 2 bases, and 13 bases had no gene match. Germline CDR1 reads LNHNV; CDR2 reads YYDKDF (reference sequence). This CDR3 contains 17 residues. DNA of the CDR3: TGTGCCACCAGCAGAAGTCGGCCGGGAGGGCTTTCGGATACGCAGTATTTT. Its translation is CATSRSRPGGLSDTQYF.

This clone was seen a few times. V gene TRBV5-6 combines with J gene TRBJ2-7; D remains ambiguous. The V and J ends lost 0 bases and 1 base respectively, with 8 bases between them. Germline loops: CDR1 SGHDT, CDR2 YYEEEE. The CDR3 sequence is 14 residues long. The CDR3 DNA sequence: TGTGCCAGCAGCTTGGCGCTCCTATCCTACGAGCAGTACTTC. Translating it yields CASSLALLSYEQYF.

This sequence joins TRBV27 and TRBJ2-1, with 7 bases fitting TRBD1. The ends lost 4 bases at V and 8 bases at J; junction bases unmatched: 2. CDR1 is MNHEY and CDR2 is SMNVEV in the germline V gene (reference sequence). The CDR3 runs to 12 residues. The CDR3 loop is CASSYRGDEQFF. The CDR3 DNA sequence: TGTGCCAGCAGTTACAGGGGAGATGAGCAGTTCTTC.

This clone was recorded only once. The chain recombines TRBV5-1 with TRBJ2-7; TRBD2 matches 12 bases. The CDR3 totals 15 residues. The V gene end was trimmed by 6 bases and the J gene end by 3 bases; junction bases not matched to a gene: 7. Per the germline V gene, CDR1 is SGHRS and CDR2 is YFSETQ. The CDR3: CASTLTSGGVYEQYF. The CDR3 bases are TGCGCCAGCACCCTGACTAGCGGGGGAGTCTACGAGCAGTACTTC.

This rearrangement joins TRBV14 to TRBJ1-2; 7 bases line up with TRBD1. V shed 1 base, J shed 5 bases, and the junction held 4 bases outside the gene matches. The length of the CDR3 is 14 residues. Germline V gene sequence: CDR1 SGHDN, CDR2 FVKESK. The CDR3 here is CASSQVGTVYGYTF. CDR3 in DNA: TGTGCCAGCAGCCAAGTAGGGACAGTGTATGGCTACACCTTC.

This chain connects TRBV5-4 to TRBJ2-3; 8 positions agree with TRBD2. This CDR3 contains 16 residues. The J segment lost 2 bases and the V segment lost 0 bases, leaving 5 bases of the junction unmatched. CDR1 SGHNT and CDR2 YYREEE come from the germline V gene (reference sequence). The CDR3 loop reads CASSLGTSLVTDTQYF. For the CDR3, the DNA is TGTGCCAGCAGCTTGGGGACTAGCTTAGTCACAGATACGCAGTATTTT. The full variable domain, in which reference TRBV5-4 and TRBJ2-3 provide the parts outside the CDR3, is ETGVTQSPTHLIKTRGQQVTLRCSSQSGHNTVSWYQQALGQGPQFIFQYYREEENGRGNFPPRFSGLQFPNYSSELNVNALELDDSALYLCASSLGTSLVTDTQYFGPGTRLTVL.

The CDR3 DNA reads TGTGCCAGCAGCTTGCAGGGCCTCGAAGAGACCCAGTACTTC. It codes for CASSLQGLEETQYF. This chain connects TRBV11-2 to TRBJ2-5, with D tentatively TRBD1 (5 bases). Germline V gives CDR1 SGHAT, CDR2 FQNNGV. V lost 3 bases, J lost 3 bases, and 11 bases lay in between. The CDR3 loop spans 14 amino acids.

This clone was seen just once. This chain uses TRBV5-6 with TRBJ2-1; TRBD2 matches 8 bases. V lost 4 bases, J lost 1 base, and 4 bases stayed unmatched. Germline assignment: CDR1 SGHDT and CDR2 YYEEEE. The CDR3 runs to 15 residues. The CDR3 DNA reads TGTGCCAGCAGCCCGAGCGGGAGATCCTACAATGAGCAGTTCTTC. Protein sequence: CASSPSGRSYNEQFF.

The chain is built from TRBV13 and TRBJ1-1, with D possibly matching TRBD1 (6 bases). The CDR3 sequence is 14 residues long. Per the germline V gene, CDR1 is PRHDT and CDR2 is FYEKMQ (reference sequence). Trimming took off 0 bases at V and 10 bases at J, with 15 bases between the two ends. The CDR3 loop reads CASSLGQGEVGAFF. The CDR3 DNA follows: TGTGCCAGCAGCTTAGGACAGGGCGAGGTGGGAGCTTTCTTT.

The V and J genes are TRBV6-5 and TRBJ1-5; D may be TRBD1 (6 bases). Between the trimmed V and J ends, which lost 9 bases and 3 bases, there was a span of 9 bases. Germline values: CDR1 MNHEY, CDR2 SVGAGI. This CDR3 is built from 12 residues. The CDR3 reads CASRQANQPQHF. The CDR3 coding sequence is TGTGCCAGTCGACAGGCCAATCAGCCCCAGCATTTT.

The chain is built from TRBV2 and TRBJ1-5; 9 positions agree with TRBD1. V lost 4 bases, J lost 7 bases, and 8 bases stayed unmatched. This CDR3 region has 15 residues. The V gene's germline CDR1 is SNHLY and CDR2 FYNNEI. In DNA, the CDR3 is TGTGCCAGCAGTGGGGACAGGGTGATTCAGCAGCCCCAGCATTTT. Protein product: CASSGDRVIQQPQHF.